Listed below are T cell receptor beta chains from one sample, sequenced in a study of cytomegalovirus exposure and HLA in healthy donors. Profiling relied on immunoSEQ multiplex PCR, and the TCRdb table lists in-frame clones only, not all of them. This repertoire shows around 87,000 clones, over 75% found once; its top ten account for 1.2%. Specimen: PBMCs. Source of these receptors: a girl under 10 years old in good health and CMV-seropositive. The conserved cysteine and the conserved F or W are not part of the CDR3 here. Clone size is shown for a subset of rows, as once, few, many or a class of expanded clone.

V	size	J	CDR3
TRBV29-1	few	TRBJ1-4	SVEEGRGEKLF
TRBV7-9	.	TRBJ2-2	ASSEPTQELF
TRBV28	.	TRBJ1-3	ASRPGTGSPNTIY
TRBV4-2	.	TRBJ1-1	ASSQAGWDTEAF
TRBV21-1	.	TRBJ1-3	ASSTSKKGQGTGNTIY
TRBV7-6	.	TRBJ2-5	ASSSGGEGQETQY
TRBV30	.	TRBJ1-2	AWNPGTGTGYT
TRBV29-1	.	TRBJ2-5	SVIGKQETQY
TRBV5-4	.	TRBJ2-7	ASSSSDEQY
TRBV7-2	.	TRBJ1-1	ASSPAARIF
TRBV18	.	TRBJ2-5	ASSPRLAGGSETQY
TRBV4-2	.	TRBJ2-1	ASSLPGLPDVEQF
TRBV28	.	TRBJ2-5	ASSLQGQETQY
TRBV7-6	.	TRBJ2-7	ASSLRAGHSYEQY
TRBV7-8	.	TRBJ2-3	ASSLGIAGGRQY
TRBV28	once	TRBJ1-1	AIYRGTEAF
TRBV6-6	.	TRBJ1-2	ASSPREGGHYGYT
TRBV18	.	TRBJ1-1	ASSPFTVDNTEAF
TRBV9	.	TRBJ2-1	ASSTLADAYNEQF
TRBV30	.	TRBJ1-5	AWSRGTSNQPQH
TRBV28	few	TRBJ1-4	ASSFLQGGKLF
TRBV27	once	TRBJ1-1	ASSPGGVGAF
TRBV6-5	once	TRBJ1-2	ASSRRSRETGYT
TRBV5-1	.	TRBJ2-3	ASSGRGTSGEDTQY
TRBV14	.	TRBJ1-5	ASSSQANQPQH
TRBV29-1	.	TRBJ2-1	STRGGQENEQF
TRBV6-1	.	TRBJ2-1	ASRLAGGNEQF
TRBV5-1	once	TRBJ1-5	ASKPWTGIDQPQH
TRBV10-1	.	TRBJ2-5	ASSAQGLETQY
TRBV7-6	.	TRBJ2-3	ASSSLGGGLDTQY
TRBV7-9	.	TRBJ2-1	ASSSFATARYNEQF
TRBV10-3	.	TRBJ2-7	AIGASGIYEQY
TRBV21-1	.	TRBJ2-1	ASSKGTSGSYNEQF
TRBV27	.	TRBJ2-1	ASSITGTGYNEQF
TRBV7-2	.	TRBJ2-7	ASSLTTSGSYEQY
TRBV25-1	.	TRBJ2-1	ATTQGREGTSGPNEQF
TRBV4-1	.	TRBJ2-7	ASSQGSGSHTYEQY
TRBV27	.	TRBJ1-1	ASCYRVNTEAF
TRBV28	.	TRBJ2-1	ASTITGADEQF
TRBV2	.	TRBJ2-2	ASELDRGRITGELF
TRBV5-1	.	TRBJ1-3	ASSSDRPSGNTIY
TRBV19	.	TRBJ1-1	ASSELRRDMNTEAF
TRBV20-1	.	TRBJ2-1	SASNFNEQF
TRBV6-5	.	TRBJ1-2	ASRGGNGGYT
TRBV30	few	TRBJ2-7	AWSADPKKTGAISYEQY
TRBV27	.	TRBJ1-5	ATIGDSPQARNQPQH
TRBV27	.	TRBJ1-5	ASSFNRDNQPQH
TRBV7-9	.	TRBJ2-3	ASSKGTGGAPQY
TRBV6-5	few	TRBJ2-1	ASSYSAGGVQDEQF
TRBV7-8	.	TRBJ1-5	ASSRETGAGWPQH
TRBV29-1	.	TRBJ1-3	SVTGHSSGNTIY
TRBV7-9	few	TRBJ1-1	ASSTPPSAITMNTEAF
TRBV4-1	.	TRBJ2-3	ASRKTLADTDTQY
TRBV5-4	.	TRBJ2-2	ASRRQGTGELF
TRBV28	.	TRBJ2-1	ASSFLNSNYNEQF
TRBV28	.	TRBJ1-5	ASSFRKEDQPQH
TRBV5-1	.	TRBJ2-5	ASTRQIGETQY